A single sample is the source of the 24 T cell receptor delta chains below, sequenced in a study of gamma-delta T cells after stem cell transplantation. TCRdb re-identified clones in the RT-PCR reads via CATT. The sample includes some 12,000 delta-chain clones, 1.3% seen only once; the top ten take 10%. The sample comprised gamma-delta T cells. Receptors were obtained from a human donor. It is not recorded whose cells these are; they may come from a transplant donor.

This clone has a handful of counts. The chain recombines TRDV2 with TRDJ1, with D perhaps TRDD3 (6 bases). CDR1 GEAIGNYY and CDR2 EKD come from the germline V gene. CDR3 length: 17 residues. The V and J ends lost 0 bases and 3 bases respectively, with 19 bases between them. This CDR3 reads CACDTVGGGPTSDKLIF. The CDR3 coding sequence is TGTGCCTGTGACACCGTGGGTGGGGGCCCCACCTCCGATAAACTCATCTTT.

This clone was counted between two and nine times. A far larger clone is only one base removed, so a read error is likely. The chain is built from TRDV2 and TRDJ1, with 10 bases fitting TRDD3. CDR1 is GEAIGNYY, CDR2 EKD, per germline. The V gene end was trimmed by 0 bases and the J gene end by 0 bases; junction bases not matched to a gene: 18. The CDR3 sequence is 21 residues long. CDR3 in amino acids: CACDTLVWGVLGDADTDKLIF. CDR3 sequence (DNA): TGTGCCTGTGACACCCTGGTTTGGGGCGTACTGGGGGATGCGGACACCGATAAACTCATCTTT.

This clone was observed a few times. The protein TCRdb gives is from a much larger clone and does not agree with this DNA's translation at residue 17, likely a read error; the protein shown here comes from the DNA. The CDR3 DNA is TGTGCCTGCTCTATCCTGAGGCTGGGGGACTCCGATTACACCGATAAACCCATCTTT. It is translated as CACSILRLGDSDYTDKPIF. The rearrangement joins TRDV2 to TRDJ1; 8 bases are shared with TRDD3. The CDR3 is made up of 19 amino acids. CDR1 GEAIGNYY and CDR2 EKD come from the germline V gene.

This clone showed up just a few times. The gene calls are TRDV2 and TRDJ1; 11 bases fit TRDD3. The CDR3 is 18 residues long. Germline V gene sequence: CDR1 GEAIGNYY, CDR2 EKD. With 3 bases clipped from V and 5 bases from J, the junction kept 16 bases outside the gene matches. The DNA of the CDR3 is TGTGCCTGTGACTCGATCGAACTGGGGGATAGTTATGAAGATAAACTCATCTTT. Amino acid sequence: CACDSIELGDSYEDKLIF.

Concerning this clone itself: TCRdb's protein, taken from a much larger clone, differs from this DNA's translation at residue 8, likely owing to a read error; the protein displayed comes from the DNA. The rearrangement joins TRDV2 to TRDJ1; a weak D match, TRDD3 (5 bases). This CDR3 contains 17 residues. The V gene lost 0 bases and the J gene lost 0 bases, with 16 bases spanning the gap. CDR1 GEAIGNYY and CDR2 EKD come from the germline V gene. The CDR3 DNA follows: TGTGCCTGTGACACCGTGGGTAGGGGACCCGACACCGATAAACTCATCTTT. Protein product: CACDTVGRGPDTDKLIF.

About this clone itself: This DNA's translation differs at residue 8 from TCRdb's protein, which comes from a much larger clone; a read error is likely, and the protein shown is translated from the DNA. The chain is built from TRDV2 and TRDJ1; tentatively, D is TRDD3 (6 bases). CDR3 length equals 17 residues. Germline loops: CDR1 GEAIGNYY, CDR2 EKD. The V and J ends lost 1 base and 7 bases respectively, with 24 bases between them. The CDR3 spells CACDTLARGLHQFKLIF. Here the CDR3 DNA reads TGTGCCTGTGACACGCTAGCTAGGGGATTGCACCAATTTAAACTCATCTTT.

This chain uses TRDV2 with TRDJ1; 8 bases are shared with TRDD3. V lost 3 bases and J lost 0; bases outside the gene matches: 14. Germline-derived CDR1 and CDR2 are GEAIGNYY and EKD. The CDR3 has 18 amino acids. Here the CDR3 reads CACDPIVSPGGHTDKLIF. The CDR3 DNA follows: TGTGCCTGTGACCCAATAGTATCTCCTGGGGGACACACCGATAAACTCATCTTT.

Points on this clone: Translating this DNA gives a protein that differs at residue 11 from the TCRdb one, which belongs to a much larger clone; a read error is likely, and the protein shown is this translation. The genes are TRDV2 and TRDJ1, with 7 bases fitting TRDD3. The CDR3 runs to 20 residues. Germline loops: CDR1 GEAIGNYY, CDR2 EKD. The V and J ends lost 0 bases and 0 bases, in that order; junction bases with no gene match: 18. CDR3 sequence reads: CACDTVANTGEYRDTDKLIF. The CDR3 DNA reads TGTGCCTGTGACACCGTCGCAAATACTGGGGAATATCGGGACACCGATAAACTCATCTTT.

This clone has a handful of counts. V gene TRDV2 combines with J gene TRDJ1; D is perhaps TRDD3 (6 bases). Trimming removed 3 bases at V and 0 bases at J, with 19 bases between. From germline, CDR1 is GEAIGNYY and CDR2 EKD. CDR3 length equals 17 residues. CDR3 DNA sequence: TGTGCCTGTGACCCAGTACTGGGCCGAATGTACACCGATAAACTCATCTTT. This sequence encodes CACDPVLGRMYTDKLIF.

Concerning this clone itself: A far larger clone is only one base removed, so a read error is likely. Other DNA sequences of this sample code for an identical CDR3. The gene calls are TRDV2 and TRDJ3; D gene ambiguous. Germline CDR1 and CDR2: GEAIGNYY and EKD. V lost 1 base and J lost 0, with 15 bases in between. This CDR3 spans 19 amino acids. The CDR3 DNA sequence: TGTGCCTGTGACACGATTCAGTCCGCCTCCTCCTGGGACACCCGACAGATGTTTTTC. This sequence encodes CACDTIQSASSWDTRQMFF.

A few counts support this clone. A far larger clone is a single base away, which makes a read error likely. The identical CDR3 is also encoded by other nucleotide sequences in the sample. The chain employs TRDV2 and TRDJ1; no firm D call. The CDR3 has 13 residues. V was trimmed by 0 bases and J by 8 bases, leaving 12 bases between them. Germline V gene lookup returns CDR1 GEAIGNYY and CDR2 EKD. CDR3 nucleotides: TGTGCCTGTGACACCGTGGGAGGTGACAAACTCATCTTT. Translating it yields CACDTVGGDKLIF.

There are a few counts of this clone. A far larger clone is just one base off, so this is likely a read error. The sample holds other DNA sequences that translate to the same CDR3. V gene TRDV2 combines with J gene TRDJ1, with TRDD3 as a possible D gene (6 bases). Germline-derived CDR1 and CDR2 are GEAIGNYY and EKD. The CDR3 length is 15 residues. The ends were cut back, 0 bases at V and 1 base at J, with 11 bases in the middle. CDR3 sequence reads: CACDTVGGVTDKLIF. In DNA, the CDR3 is TGTGCCTGTGACACCGTTGGGGGCGTCACCGATAAACTCATCTTT.

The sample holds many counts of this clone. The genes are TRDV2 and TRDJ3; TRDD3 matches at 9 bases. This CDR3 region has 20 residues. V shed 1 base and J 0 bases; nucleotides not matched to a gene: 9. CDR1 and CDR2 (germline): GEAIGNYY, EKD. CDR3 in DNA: TGTGCCTGTGACACGGCCACTGGGGGACCGTCCTCCTGGGACACCCGACAGATGTTTTTC. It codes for CACDTATGGPSSWDTRQMFF.

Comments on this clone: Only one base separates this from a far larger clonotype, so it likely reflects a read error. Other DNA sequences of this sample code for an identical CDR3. CDR3 sequence (DNA): TGTGCCTGTGACACCGTGGCTTCCCTGGGGGATACTGGCGATAAACTCATCTTT. This translates into CACDTVASLGDTGDKLIF. The genes are TRDV2 and TRDJ1, with 11 bases matching TRDD3. The V and J ends lost 0 bases and 4 bases, in that order; junction bases with no gene match: 12. The CDR3 spans 18 residues. Looked up from germline, CDR1 is GEAIGNYY and CDR2 is EKD.

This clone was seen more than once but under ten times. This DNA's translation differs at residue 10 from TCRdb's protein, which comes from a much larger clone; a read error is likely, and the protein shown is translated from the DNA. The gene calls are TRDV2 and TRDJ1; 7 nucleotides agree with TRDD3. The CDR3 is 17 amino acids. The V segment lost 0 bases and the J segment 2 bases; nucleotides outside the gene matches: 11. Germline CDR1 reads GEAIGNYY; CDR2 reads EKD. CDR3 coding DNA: TGTGCCTGTGACACCGTCGGACTGGGGAATAAGACCGATAAACTCATCTTT. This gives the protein CACDTVGLGNKTDKLIF.

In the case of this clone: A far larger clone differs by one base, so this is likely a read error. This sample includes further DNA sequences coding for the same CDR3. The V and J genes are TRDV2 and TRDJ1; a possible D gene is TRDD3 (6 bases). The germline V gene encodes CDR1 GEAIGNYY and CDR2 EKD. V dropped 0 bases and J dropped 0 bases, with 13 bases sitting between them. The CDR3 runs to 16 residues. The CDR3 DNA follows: TGTGCCTGTGACACCGCCGGGGGACCTTACACCGATAAACTCATCTTT. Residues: CACDTAGGPYTDKLIF.

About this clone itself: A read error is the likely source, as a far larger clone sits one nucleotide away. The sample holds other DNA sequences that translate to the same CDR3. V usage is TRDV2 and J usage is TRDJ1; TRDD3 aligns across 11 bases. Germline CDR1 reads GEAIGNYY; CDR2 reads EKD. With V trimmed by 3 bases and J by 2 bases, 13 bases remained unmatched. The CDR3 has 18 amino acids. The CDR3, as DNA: TGTGCCTGTGACCCTGTACTGGGGGATAAAGCTCGGACCGATAAACTCATCTTT. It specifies CACDPVLGDKARTDKLIF.

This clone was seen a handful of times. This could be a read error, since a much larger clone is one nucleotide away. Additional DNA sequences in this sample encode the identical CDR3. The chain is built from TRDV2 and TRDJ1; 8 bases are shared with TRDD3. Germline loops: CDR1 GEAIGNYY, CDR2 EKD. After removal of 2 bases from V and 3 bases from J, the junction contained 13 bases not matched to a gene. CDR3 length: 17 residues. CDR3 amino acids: CACDKLGDSGDADKLIF. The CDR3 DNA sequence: TGTGCCTGTGACAAATTGGGGGATTCAGGGGACGCCGATAAACTCATCTTT.

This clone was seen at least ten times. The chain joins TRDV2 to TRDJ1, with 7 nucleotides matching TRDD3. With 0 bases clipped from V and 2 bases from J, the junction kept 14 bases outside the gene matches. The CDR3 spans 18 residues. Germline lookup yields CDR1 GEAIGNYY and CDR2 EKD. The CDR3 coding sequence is TGTGCCTGTGACACCGTAGAAGAACTGGGGATAGGAACCGATAAACTCATCTTT. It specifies CACDTVEELGIGTDKLIF.

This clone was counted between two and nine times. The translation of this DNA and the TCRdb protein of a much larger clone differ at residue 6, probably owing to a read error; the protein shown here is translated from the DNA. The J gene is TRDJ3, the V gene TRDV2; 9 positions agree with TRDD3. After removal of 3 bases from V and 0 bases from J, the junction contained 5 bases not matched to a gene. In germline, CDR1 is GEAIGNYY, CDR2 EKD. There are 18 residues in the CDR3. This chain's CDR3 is CACDAPLGDSWDTRQMFF. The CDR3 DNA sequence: TGTGCCTGTGACGCTCCACTGGGGGACTCCTGGGACACCCGACAGATGTTTTTC.

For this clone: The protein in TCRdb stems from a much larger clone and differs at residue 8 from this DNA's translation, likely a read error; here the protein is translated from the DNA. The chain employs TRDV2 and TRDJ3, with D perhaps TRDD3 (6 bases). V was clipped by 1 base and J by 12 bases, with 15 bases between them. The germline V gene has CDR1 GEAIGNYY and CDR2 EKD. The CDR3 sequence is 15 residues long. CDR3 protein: CACDTIGGGVRQMFF. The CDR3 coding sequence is TGTGCCTGTGACACAATTGGGGGTGGGGTCCGACAGATGTTTTTC.

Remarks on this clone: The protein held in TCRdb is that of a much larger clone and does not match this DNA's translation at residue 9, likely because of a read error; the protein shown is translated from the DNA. The CDR3: CACDTGWGDSTDKLIF. The CDR3 nucleotides read TGTGCCTGTGACACCGGGTGGGGGGACTCCACCGATAAACTCATCTTT. This chain connects TRDV2 to TRDJ1; weak D call: TRDD3 (6 bases). Germline CDR1 is GEAIGNYY and CDR2 is EKD. The CDR3 spans 16 residues. The ends were cut back, 0 bases at V and 1 base at J, with 14 bases in the middle.

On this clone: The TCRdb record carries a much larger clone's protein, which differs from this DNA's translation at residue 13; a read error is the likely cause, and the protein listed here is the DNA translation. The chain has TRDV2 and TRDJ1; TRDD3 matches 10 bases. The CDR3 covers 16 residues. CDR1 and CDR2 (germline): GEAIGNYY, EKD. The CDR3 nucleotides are TGTGCCTGTGACCCGTTAGTGGGGGATACTTCCGATAATCTCATCTTT. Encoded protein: CACDPLVGDTSDNLIF.

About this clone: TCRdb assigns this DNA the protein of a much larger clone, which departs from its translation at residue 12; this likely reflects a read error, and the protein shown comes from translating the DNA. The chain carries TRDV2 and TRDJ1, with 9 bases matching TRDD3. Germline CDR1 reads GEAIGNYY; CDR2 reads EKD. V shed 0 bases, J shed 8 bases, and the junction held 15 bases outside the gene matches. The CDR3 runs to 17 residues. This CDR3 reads CACDTVEGIRQAQKLIF. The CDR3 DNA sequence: TGTGCCTGTGACACCGTAGAGGGGATACGCCAGGCTCAAAAACTCATCTTT.